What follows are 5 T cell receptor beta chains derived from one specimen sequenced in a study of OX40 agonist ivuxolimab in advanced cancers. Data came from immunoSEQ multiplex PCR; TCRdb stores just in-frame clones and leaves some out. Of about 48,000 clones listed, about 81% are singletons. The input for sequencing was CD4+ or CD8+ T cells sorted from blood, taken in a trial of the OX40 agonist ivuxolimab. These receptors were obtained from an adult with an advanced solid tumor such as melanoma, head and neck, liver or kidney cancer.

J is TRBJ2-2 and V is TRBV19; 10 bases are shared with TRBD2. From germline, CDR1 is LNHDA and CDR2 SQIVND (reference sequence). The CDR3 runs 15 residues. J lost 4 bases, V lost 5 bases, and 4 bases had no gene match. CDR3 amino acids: CASSLSGGVTGELFF. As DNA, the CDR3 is TGTGCCAGTAGTCTCAGCGGGGGGGTCACCGGGGAGCTGTTTTTT.

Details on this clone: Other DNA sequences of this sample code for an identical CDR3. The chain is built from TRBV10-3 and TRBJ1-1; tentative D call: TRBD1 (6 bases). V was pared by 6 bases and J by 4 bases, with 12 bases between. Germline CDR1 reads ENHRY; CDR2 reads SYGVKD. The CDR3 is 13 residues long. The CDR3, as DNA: TGTGCCATCAGACAGGGTGGAGGCACTGAAGCTTTCTTT. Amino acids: CAIRQGGGTEAFF.

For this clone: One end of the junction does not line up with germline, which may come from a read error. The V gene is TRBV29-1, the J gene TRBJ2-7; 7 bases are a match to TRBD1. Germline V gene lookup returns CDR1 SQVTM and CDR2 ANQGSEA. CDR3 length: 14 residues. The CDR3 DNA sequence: TGCAGCGTTGAAGGCCGGGACAGCTCCTACGAGCAGCACTTC. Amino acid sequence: CSVEGRDSSYEQHF.

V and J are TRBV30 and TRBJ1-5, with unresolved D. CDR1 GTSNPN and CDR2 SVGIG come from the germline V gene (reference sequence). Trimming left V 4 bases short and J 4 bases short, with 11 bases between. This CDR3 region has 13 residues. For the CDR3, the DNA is TGTGCCTGGACTAGCCAGCTAAATCAGCCCCAGCATTTT. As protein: CAWTSQLNQPQHF.

CDR3 loop: CASSPGLAGQGADTQYF. DNA of the CDR3: TGTGCCAGCAGCCCAGGACTAGCGGGCCAAGGTGCAGATACGCAGTATTTT. J is TRBJ2-3 and V is TRBV5-6; 11 nucleotides line up with TRBD2. Looked up from germline, CDR1 is SGHDT and CDR2 is YYEEEE. Losses at the gene ends were 4 bases for V and 4 bases for J; bases not matched to a gene: 11. This CDR3 spans 17 amino acids.